This TCR beta chain was identified in a study of cytomegalovirus exposure and HLA in healthy donors. Study results and limitations: Among immune exposure information, only CMV serostatus was available. Roughly uniform depth of sequencing across donors was assumed in presence/absence analyses. Both high specificity and high sensitivity reportedly marked the classifier's diagnosis of cytomegalovirus status. The authors later found HLA-associated TCR beta chains more clonally expanded than equally common others.

PCR amplification relied on 60 Vbeta primers (plus 13 Jbeta primers). Libraries were prepared by immunoSEQ multiplex PCR; TCRdb keeps only in-frame clonotypes and omits some of them. Among approximately 110,000 clones listed, 15% were seen once. In its sample, this clone was seen a few times. The antigen is unknown. The TCR sequence derives from a woman under 30 in good health and CMV-seronegative. The specimen was PBMCs.

The CDR3 loop is CASRPNDRTYGYTF. CDR3 bases: TGTGCAAGTCGCCCCAATGACAGGACCTATGGCTACACCTTC. The chain uses TRBV12-2 and TRBJ1-2; TRBD1 was called by the table and not checked on the DNA. TRBV12-2 is given as a pseudogene. The CDR3 runs 14 residues.